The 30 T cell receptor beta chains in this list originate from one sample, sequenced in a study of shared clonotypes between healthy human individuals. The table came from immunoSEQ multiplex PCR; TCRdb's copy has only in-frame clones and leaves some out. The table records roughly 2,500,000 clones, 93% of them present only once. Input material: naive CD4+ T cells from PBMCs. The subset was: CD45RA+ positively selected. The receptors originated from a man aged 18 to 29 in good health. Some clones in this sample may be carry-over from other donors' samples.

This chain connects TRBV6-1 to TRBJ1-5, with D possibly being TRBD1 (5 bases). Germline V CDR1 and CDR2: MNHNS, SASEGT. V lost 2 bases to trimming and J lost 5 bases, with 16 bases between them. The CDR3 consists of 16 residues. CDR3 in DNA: TGTGCCAGCAGTGAACAGGGAGTTCTCGACCATCAGCCCCAGCATTTT. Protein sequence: CASSEQGVLDHQPQHF.

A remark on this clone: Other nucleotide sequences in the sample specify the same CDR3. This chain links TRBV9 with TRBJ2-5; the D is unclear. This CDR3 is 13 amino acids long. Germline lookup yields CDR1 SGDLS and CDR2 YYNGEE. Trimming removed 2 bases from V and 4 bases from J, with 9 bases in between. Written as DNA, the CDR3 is TGTGCCAGCAGCGTCTCCAGTCGAGAGACCCAGTACTTC. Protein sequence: CASSVSSRETQYF.

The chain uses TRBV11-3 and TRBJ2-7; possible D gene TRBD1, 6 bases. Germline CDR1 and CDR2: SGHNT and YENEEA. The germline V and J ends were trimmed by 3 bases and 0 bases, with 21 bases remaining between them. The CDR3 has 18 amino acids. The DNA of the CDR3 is TGTGCCAGCAGCTTCCCCTGGGGGCCGGGTGCCAACTCCTACGAGCAGTACTTC. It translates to CASSFPWGPGANSYEQYF.

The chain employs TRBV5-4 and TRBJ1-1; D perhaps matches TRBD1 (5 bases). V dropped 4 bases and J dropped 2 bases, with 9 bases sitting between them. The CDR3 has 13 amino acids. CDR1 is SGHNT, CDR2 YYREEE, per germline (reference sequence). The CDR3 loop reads CASSRQTNTEAFF. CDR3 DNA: TGTGCCAGCAGCCGACAGACTAACACTGAAGCTTTCTTT.

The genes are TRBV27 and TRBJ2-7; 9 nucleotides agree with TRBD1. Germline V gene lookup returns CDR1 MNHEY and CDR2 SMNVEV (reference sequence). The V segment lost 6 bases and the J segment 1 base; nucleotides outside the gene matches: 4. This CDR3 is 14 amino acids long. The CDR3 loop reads CASRKTGGSYEQYF. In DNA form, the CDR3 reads TGTGCCAGCAGGAAGACAGGGGGGTCCTACGAGCAGTACTTC.

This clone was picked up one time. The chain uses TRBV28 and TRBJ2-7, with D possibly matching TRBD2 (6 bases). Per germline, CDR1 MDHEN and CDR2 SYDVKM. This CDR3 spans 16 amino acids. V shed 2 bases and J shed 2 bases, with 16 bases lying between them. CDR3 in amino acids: CASSLVVSGETYEQYF. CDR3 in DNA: TGTGCCAGCAGTTTAGTAGTTAGCGGAGAAACCTACGAGCAGTACTTC.

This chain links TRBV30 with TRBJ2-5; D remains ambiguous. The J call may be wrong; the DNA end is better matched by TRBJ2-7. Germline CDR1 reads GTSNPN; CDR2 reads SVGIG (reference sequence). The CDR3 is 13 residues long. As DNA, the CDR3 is TGTGCCTGGAGTCGCGCAAGTTTTTACGAGCAGTACTTC. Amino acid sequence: CAWSRASFYEQYF.

CDR3 coding DNA: TGTGCCAGCAGTTACCGGGACAGGGCATTGAACACTGAAGCTTTCTTT. Translated: CASSYRDRALNTEAFF. The chain has TRBV2 and TRBJ1-1; 9 nucleotides agree with TRBD1. Germline CDR1 SNHLY, CDR2 FYNNEI. There are 16 residues in the CDR3. V lost 5 bases, J lost 0 bases, and 7 bases stayed unmatched.

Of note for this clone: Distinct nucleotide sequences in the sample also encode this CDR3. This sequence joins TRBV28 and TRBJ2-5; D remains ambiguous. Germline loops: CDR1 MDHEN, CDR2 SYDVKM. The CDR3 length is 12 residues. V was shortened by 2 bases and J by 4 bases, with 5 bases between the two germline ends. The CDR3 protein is CASSLARETQYF. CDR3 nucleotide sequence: TGTGCCAGCAGTTTAGCCAGAGAGACCCAGTACTTC.

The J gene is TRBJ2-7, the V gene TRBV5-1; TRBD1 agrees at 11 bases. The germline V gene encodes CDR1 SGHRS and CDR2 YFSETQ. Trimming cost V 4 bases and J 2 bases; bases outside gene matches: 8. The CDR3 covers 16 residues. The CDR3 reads CASSTQPGQGAYEQYF. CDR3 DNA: TGCGCCAGCAGCACTCAACCGGGACAGGGGGCCTACGAGCAGTACTTC.

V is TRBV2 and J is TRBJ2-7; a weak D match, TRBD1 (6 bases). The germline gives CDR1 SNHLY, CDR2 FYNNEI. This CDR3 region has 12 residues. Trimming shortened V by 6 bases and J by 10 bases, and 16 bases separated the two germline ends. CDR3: CASRDDRTLQYF. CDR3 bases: TGTGCCAGCAGGGACGACAGGACACTCCAGTACTTC.

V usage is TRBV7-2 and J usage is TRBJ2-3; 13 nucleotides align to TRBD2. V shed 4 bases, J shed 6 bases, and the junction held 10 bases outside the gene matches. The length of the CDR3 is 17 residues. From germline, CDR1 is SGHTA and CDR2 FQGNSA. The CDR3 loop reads CASSYQGLAGAHDTQYF. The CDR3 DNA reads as TGTGCCAGCAGCTACCAAGGACTAGCGGGAGCCCACGATACGCAGTATTTT. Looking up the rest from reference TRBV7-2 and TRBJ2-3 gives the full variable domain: GAGVSQSPSNKVTEKGKDVELRCDPISGHTALYWYRQSLGQGLEFLIYFQGNSAPDKSGLPSDRFSAERTGGSVSTLTIQRTQQEDSAVYLCASSYQGLAGAHDTQYFGPGTRLTVL.

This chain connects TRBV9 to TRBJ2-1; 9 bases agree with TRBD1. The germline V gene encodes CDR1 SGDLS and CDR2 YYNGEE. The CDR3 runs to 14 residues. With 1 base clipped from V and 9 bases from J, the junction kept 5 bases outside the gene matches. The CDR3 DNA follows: TGTGCCAGCAGCGTATTGGGACAGGGTGTTGAGCAGTTCTTC. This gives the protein CASSVLGQGVEQFF.

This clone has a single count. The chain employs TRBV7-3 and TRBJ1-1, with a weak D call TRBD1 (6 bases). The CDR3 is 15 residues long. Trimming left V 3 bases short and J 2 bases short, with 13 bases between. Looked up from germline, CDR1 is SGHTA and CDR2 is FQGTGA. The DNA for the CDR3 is TGTGCCAGCAGCTTTTACAGGGTGGGAAACACTGAAGCTTTCTTT. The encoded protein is CASSFYRVGNTEAFF.

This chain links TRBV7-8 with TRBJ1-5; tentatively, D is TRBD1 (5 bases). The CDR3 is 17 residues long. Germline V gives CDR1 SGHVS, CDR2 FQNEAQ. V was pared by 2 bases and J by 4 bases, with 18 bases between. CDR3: CASSLFSLAGPNQPQHF. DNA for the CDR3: TGTGCCAGCAGCTTATTTAGTCTGGCAGGGCCAAATCAGCCCCAGCATTTT.

CDR3 protein: CAISELGGGYQPQHF. The DNA for the CDR3 is TGTGCCATCAGCGAGCTCGGGGGGGGGTATCAGCCCCAGCATTTT. This chain joins TRBV10-3 and TRBJ1-5, with a possible D match to TRBD1 (5 bases). Germline CDR1 ENHRY, CDR2 SYGVKD. Between the trimmed V and J ends, which lost 6 bases and 5 bases, there was a span of 17 bases. This CDR3 comprises 15 residues.

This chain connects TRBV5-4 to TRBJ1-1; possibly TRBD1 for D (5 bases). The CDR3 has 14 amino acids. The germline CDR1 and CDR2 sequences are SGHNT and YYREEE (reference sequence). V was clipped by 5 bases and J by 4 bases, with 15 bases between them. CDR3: CASSVDSSGTEAFF. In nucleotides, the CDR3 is TGTGCCAGCAGTGTCGACAGCTCGGGCACTGAAGCTTTCTTT. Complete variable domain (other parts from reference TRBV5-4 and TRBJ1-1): ETGVTQSPTHLIKTRGQQVTLRCSSQSGHNTVSWYQQALGQGPQFIFQYYREEENGRGNFPPRFSGLQFPNYSSELNVNALELDDSALYLCASSVDSSGTEAFFGQGTRLTVV.

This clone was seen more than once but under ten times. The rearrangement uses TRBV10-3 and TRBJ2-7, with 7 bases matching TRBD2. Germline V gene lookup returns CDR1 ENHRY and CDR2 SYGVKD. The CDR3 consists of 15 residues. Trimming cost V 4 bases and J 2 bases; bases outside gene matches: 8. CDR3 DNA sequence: TGTGCCATCAGTGCGAGGGAGGGCGGACCCTACGAGCAGTACTTC. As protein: CAISAREGGPYEQYF.

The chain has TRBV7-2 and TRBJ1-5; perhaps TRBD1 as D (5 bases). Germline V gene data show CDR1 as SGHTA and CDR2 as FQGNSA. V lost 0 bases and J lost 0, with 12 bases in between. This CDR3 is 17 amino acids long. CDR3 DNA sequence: TGTGCCAGCAGCTTAGCGTACGGGGGGGATAGCAATCAGCCCCAGCATTTT. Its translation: CASSLAYGGDSNQPQHF.

CDR3 coding DNA: TGTGCCAGTAGGGGGGCCCGCTACAATGAGCAGTTCTTC. It codes for CASRGARYNEQFF. The chain is built from TRBV2 and TRBJ2-1; tentatively, D is TRBD1 or TRBD2 (6 bases each). This CDR3 spans 13 amino acids. Germline V gene sequence: CDR1 SNHLY, CDR2 FYNNEI. Trimming stripped 9 bases from V and 3 bases from J, with 12 bases between.

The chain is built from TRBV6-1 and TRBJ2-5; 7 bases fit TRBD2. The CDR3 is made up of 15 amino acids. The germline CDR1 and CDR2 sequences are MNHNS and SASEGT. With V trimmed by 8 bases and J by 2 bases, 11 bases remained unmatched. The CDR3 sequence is CASSLTSALQETQYF. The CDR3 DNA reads TGTGCCAGCTCCCTTACTAGCGCCTTACAAGAGACCCAGTACTTC.

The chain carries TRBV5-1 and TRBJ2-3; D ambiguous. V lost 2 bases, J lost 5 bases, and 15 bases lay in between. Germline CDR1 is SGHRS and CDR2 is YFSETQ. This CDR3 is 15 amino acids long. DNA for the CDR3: TGCGCCAGCAGCTTCTCTGGTCCATCGAAAGATACGCAGTATTTT. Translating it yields CASSFSGPSKDTQYF.

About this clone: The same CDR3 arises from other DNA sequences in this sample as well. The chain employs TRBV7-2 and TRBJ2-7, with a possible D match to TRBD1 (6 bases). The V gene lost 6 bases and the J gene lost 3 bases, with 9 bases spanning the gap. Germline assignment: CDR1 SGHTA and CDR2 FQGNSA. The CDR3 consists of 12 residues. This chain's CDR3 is CASSLQGYEQYF. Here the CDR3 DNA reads TGTGCCAGCAGTCTACAGGGCTACGAGCAGTACTTC. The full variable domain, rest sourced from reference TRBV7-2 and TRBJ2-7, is GAGVSQSPSNKVTEKGKDVELRCDPISGHTALYWYRQSLGQGLEFLIYFQGNSAPDKSGLPSDRFSAERTGGSVSTLTIQRTQQEDSAVYLCASSLQGYEQYFGPGTRLTVT.

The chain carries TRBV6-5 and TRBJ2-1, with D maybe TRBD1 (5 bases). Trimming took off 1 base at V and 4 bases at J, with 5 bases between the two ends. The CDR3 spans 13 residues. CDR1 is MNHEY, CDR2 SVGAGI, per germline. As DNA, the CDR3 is TGTGCCAGCAGTTACTACAGGTACAATGAGCAGTTCTTC. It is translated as CASSYYRYNEQFF.

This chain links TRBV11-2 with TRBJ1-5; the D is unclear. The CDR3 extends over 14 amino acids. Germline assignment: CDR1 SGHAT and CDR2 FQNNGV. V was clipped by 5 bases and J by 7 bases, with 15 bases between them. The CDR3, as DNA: TGTGCCAGCAGCCCCCAGCTTGGGGAGCAGCCCCAGCATTTT. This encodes CASSPQLGEQPQHF.

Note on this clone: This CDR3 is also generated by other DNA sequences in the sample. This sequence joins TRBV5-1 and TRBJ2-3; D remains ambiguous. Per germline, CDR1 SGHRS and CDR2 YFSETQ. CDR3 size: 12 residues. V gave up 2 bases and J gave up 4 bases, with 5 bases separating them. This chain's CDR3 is CASSFAADTQYF. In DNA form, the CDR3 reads TGCGCCAGCAGCTTCGCGGCAGATACGCAGTATTTT.

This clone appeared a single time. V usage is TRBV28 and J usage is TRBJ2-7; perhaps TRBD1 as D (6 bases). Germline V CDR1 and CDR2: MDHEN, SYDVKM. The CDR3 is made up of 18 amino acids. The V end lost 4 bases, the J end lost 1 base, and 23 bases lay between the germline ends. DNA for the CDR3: TGTGCCAGCAGTTCTCCGCGCCCCCCCAGGGGCCGATCCTACGAGCAGTACTTC. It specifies CASSSPRPPRGRSYEQYF.

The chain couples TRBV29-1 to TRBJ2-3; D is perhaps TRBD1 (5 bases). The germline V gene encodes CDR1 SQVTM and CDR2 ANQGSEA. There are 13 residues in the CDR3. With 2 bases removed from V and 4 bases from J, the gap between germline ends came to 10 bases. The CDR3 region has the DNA TGCAGCGTTGAACAGGGAAGCGCAGATACGCAGTATTTT. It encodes CSVEQGSADTQYF.

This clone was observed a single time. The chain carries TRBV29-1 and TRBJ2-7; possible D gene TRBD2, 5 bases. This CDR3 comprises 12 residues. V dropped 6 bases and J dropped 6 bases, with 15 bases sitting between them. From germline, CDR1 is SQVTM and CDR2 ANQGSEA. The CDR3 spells CSVARGLGEQYF. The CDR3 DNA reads TGCAGCGTCGCACGGGGTCTGGGCGAGCAGTACTTC.

DNA for the CDR3: TGTGCCAGCGGGCCTTTCTACGAGCAGTACTTC. It translates to CASGPFYEQYF. The chain uses TRBV19 and TRBJ2-7; the D is unclear. Germline V gene sequence: CDR1 LNHDA, CDR2 SQIVND (reference sequence). CDR3 length: 11 residues. The ends were cut back, 9 bases at V and 3 bases at J, with 9 bases in the middle.